This entry describes one TCR beta chain. The CDR3 runs to 13 residues. V lost 5 bases and J lost 5, with 11 bases in between. The V gene's germline CDR1 is MNHEY and CDR2 SVGAGI. The sample comes from a study of blood T cell repertoires in COVID-19. Only in-frame clones appear in the TCRdb table, and some are missing; sequencing was by immunoSEQ multiplex PCR. The table lists about 16,000 clones, about nine tenths of them singletons. The origin of this receptor is a man of 80 years or more with acute or convalescent COVID-19. What was sequenced was peripheral blood. This sequence joins TRBV6-5 and TRBJ2-3; maybe TRBD1 (5 bases). CDR3 region: CASSLQGGDTQYF. The DNA of the CDR3 is TGTGCCAGCAGTCTTCAGGGTGGAGATACGCAGTATTTT.